These 30 T cell receptor beta chains originate from one sample sequenced in a study of beta chain features in type 1 diabetes. Study conclusions and caveats: Significant though moderate, a shortening of TCRB CDR3s appeared in all four CD4+ subsets of Type 1 diabetes patients.

These receptors have no identified antigens. What was sequenced were expressed TCRB transcripts, since all of the isolated RNA had been reverse transcribed. Method: immunoSEQ multiplex PCR; TCRdb's copy keeps in-frame clones and lacks some. The repertoire holds tens of thousands of clones, roughly 48% seen once, with 0.13% in the top ten. The sample consisted of stem cell memory CD4+ T cells from blood. The receptor source for this set is a man aged 25 to 45 with type 1 diabetes.

The V call is TRBV28, the J call TRBJ2-7; 8 bases agree with TRBD1. This CDR3 is 13 amino acids long. Germline V gene lookup returns CDR1 MDHEN and CDR2 SYDVKM. Germline trimming cut 5 bases from V and 6 bases from J; bases unmatched to any gene: 6. CDR3 DNA sequence: TGTGCCAGCAGTGTCTGGACAGGGCCCGAGCAGTACTTC. Protein sequence: CASSVWTGPEQYF.

This clone was recorded a few times. The chain has TRBV27 and TRBJ1-1, with D perhaps TRBD1 (5 bases). V lost 6 bases and J lost 1, with 15 bases in between. Germline CDR1 is MNHEY and CDR2 is SMNVEV (reference sequence). CDR3 length: 15 amino acids. The CDR3: CASRRGLIENTEAFF. In nucleotides, the CDR3 is TGTGCCAGCAGGCGGGGGTTGATCGAGAACACTGAAGCTTTCTTT.

This clone was picked up a small number of times. This rearrangement joins TRBV28 to TRBJ2-7; D might be TRBD1 (6 bases). Germline CDR1 reads MDHEN; CDR2 reads SYDVKM. The CDR3 has 14 residues. Deletions cut 7 bases from V and 0 bases from J, with 13 bases between. This CDR3 is CASKGHHFSYEQYF. CDR3 coding DNA: TGTGCCAGCAAGGGACACCACTTCTCCTACGAGCAGTACTTC.

The chain joins TRBV7-9 to TRBJ2-4; no clear D. Trimming pared 5 bases from V and 0 bases from J, leaving 11 bases between. CDR3 length: 15 amino acids. Looked up from germline, CDR1 is SEHNR and CDR2 is FQNEAQ (reference sequence). The CDR3 protein is CASSVGDLAKNIQYF. CDR3 in DNA: TGTGCCAGCAGCGTAGGAGATCTAGCCAAAAACATTCAGTACTTC.

This clone was counted only a few times. The chain combines TRBV27 with TRBJ2-7, with a weak D call TRBD1 (6 bases). Germline V gives CDR1 MNHEY, CDR2 SMNVEV (reference sequence). Trimming cost V 5 bases and J 3 bases, with 11 bases left between them. This CDR3 is 13 amino acids long. In DNA form, the CDR3 reads TGTGCCAGCAGTGCCAAAGGGGGCTACGAGCAGTACTTC. Protein: CASSAKGGYEQYF.

V usage is TRBV19 and J usage is TRBJ2-5; TRBD1 is a possible D gene (6 bases). Trimming pared 5 bases from V and 5 bases from J, leaving 12 bases between. The CDR3 has 13 residues. Looked up from germline, CDR1 is LNHDA and CDR2 is SQIVND (reference sequence). CDR3 region: CASSPGVVETQYF. CDR3 nucleotide sequence: TGTGCCAGTAGTCCAGGGGTTGTTGAGACCCAGTACTTC.

As DNA, the CDR3 is TGCGCCAGCAGCTTGATGGCCAGCGGGACTGAGACCCAGTACTTC. Its protein product is CASSLMASGTETQYF. The chain recombines TRBV5-1 with TRBJ2-5, with 7 bases aligning to TRBD2. Trimming removed 1 base from V and 5 bases from J; junction bases left unmatched: 8. The CDR3 spans 15 residues. Germline-derived CDR1 and CDR2 are SGHRS and YFSETQ.

The rearrangement joins TRBV7-2 to TRBJ2-3, with a weak D call TRBD2 (6 bases). The V gene lost 5 bases and the J gene lost 0 bases, with 12 bases spanning the gap. The CDR3 totals 15 residues. Germline CDR1 reads SGHTA; CDR2 reads FQGNSA. CDR3 in amino acids: CASSPRAGSTDTQYF. CDR3 DNA: TGTGCCAGCAGCCCGCGTGCGGGGAGCACAGATACGCAGTATTTT.

V gene TRBV2 combines with J gene TRBJ2-7; TRBD2 matches 8 bases. This CDR3 is 15 amino acids long. Trimming at V came to 6 bases and at J to 7 bases, leaving 14 bases not matched to a gene. The germline V gene encodes CDR1 SNHLY and CDR2 FYNNEI. The CDR3 region has the DNA TGTGCCAGCAGCCCTCGGCCTAGCGGGCTGGGGGAGCAGTACTTC. Its protein is CASSPRPSGLGEQYF.

This sequence joins TRBV18 and TRBJ2-3; TRBD2 agrees at 13 bases. The CDR3 has 16 amino acids. V dropped 3 bases and J dropped 0; count of bases not matched to a gene: 0. CDR1 and CDR2 from the germline V gene are KGHSH and LQKENI. CDR3: CASSPGLAGSTDTQYF. For the CDR3, the DNA is TGTGCCAGCTCACCGGGACTAGCGGGGAGCACAGATACGCAGTATTTT.

This chain joins TRBV18 and TRBJ1-1, with TRBD1 identical over 7 bases. CDR1 and CDR2 (germline): KGHSH, LQKENI. Trimming removed 3 bases from V and 0 bases from J; junction bases left unmatched: 4. The length of the CDR3 is 15 residues. This CDR3 is CASSPWDSVNTEAFF. The CDR3 DNA sequence: TGTGCCAGCTCACCCTGGGACAGTGTGAACACTGAAGCTTTCTTT.

The chain has TRBV29-1 and TRBJ2-1; D unresolved. V was pared by 0 bases and J by 6 bases, with 9 bases between. The CDR3 extends over 13 amino acids. Germline V CDR1 and CDR2: SQVTM, ANQGSEA. The CDR3 nucleotides are TGCAGCGTTGAAGATAACAGAATCAATGAGCAGTTCTTC. Translation gives CSVEDNRINEQFF.

This clone was observed a few times. The V and J genes are TRBV6-5 and TRBJ1-2, with D tentatively TRBD1 (6 bases). CDR1 is MNHEY and CDR2 is SVGAGI in the germline V gene. Trimming shortened V by 2 bases and J by 8 bases, and 18 bases separated the two germline ends. This CDR3 comprises 15 residues. The CDR3 bases are TGTGCCAGCAGTTACGTCCGGGGGGCGCGAGACGGCTACACCTTC. This codes for CASSYVRGARDGYTF.

The V gene is TRBV7-9, the J gene TRBJ2-1; the match to TRBD2 covers 9 bases. The CDR3 length is 16 residues. V shed 0 bases, J shed 5 bases, and the junction held 5 bases outside the gene matches. The germline gives CDR1 SEHNR, CDR2 FQNEAQ (reference sequence). The CDR3 DNA reads as TGTGCCAGCAGCTTAGCCGGACTAGCGAGGAACAATGAGCAGTTCTTC. It specifies CASSLAGLARNNEQFF.

The V call is TRBV5-1, the J call TRBJ2-7; 11 positions match TRBD2. The CDR3 loop spans 15 amino acids. The germline gives CDR1 SGHRS, CDR2 YFSETQ. Trimming took 4 bases from V and 1 from J; bases not matched to a gene: 4. The CDR3 sequence is CASSIGTSGSYEQYF. The CDR3, as DNA: TGCGCCAGCAGCATTGGGACTAGCGGATCCTACGAGCAGTACTTC.

This chain connects TRBV6-6 to TRBJ2-6; D possibly corresponds to TRBD1 (5 bases). The germline V gene has CDR1 MNHNY and CDR2 SVGAGI (reference sequence). This CDR3 contains 14 residues. Trimming took off 4 bases at V and 4 bases at J, with 8 bases between the two ends. Here the CDR3 reads CASSSGPGANVLTF. The CDR3 bases are TGTGCCAGCAGTTCAGGGCCCGGGGCCAACGTCCTGACTTTC.

The chain recombines TRBV6-6 with TRBJ2-7, with a tentative D call TRBD1 (5 bases). The V and J ends lost 6 bases and 3 bases respectively, with 12 bases between them. CDR3 size: 13 residues. The germline V gene has CDR1 MNHNY and CDR2 SVGAGI (reference sequence). The CDR3 nucleotides read TGTGCCAGCAGCTCTAGACAGTTCTACGAGCAGTACTTC. It encodes CASSSRQFYEQYF.

This chain uses TRBV29-1 with TRBJ2-7; TRBD2 aligns across 14 bases. The length of the CDR3 is 17 residues. The J segment lost 3 bases and the V segment lost 6 bases, leaving 13 bases of the junction unmatched. Germline V lookup: CDR1 SQVTM, CDR2 ANQGSEA. The CDR3: CSVPGTSGSSLLYEQYF. The CDR3 coding sequence is TGCAGCGTGCCCGGGACTAGCGGGAGTTCCCTCCTCTACGAGCAGTACTTC.

The V gene is TRBV7-3, the J gene TRBJ2-3, with a possible D match to TRBD2 (5 bases). CDR3 length: 16 residues. V was clipped by 2 bases and J by 6 bases, with 18 bases between them. Germline assignment: CDR1 SGHTA and CDR2 FQGTGA. The CDR3 is CASSLGGWQFDDTQYF. CDR3 coding DNA: TGTGCCAGCAGCTTAGGAGGTTGGCAGTTTGATGATACGCAGTATTTT.

The chain couples TRBV6-1 to TRBJ1-1; TRBD1 is a possible D gene (5 bases). V was pared by 6 bases and J by 1 base, with 15 bases between. This CDR3 is 15 amino acids long. CDR1 is MNHNS, CDR2 SASEGT, per germline. The CDR3 DNA reads as TGTGCCAGCAGGGGAGGGGCAGCTCAGAACACTGAAGCTTTCTTT. Its protein product is CASRGGAAQNTEAFF.

This clone came up a few times. For the CDR3, the DNA is TGTGCCAGCTCACCGGGACAGGGGTTCGAGCAGTACTTC. Its protein product is CASSPGQGFEQYF. V gene TRBV18 combines with J gene TRBJ2-7, with 10 positions matching TRBD1. Trimming took 3 bases from V and 6 from J; bases not matched to a gene: 2. The CDR3 runs to 13 residues. CDR1 is KGHSH and CDR2 is LQKENI in the germline V gene. Variable domain in full (rest from reference TRBV18 and TRBJ2-7): NAGVMQNPRHLVRRRGQEARLRCSPMKGHSHVYWYRQLPEEGLKFMVYLQKENIIDESGMPKERFSAEFPKEGPSILRIQQVVRGDSAAYFCASSPGQGFEQYFGPGTRLTVT.

This clone appeared a single time. The chain links TRBV5-1 to TRBJ1-2; D is ambiguous. Germline assignment: CDR1 SGHRS and CDR2 YFSETQ. There are 15 residues in the CDR3. Trimming took off 0 bases at V and 6 bases at J, with 15 bases between the two ends. The CDR3 nucleotides are TGCGCCAGCAGCTTGGCGCAGACATCTTACCATGGCTACACCTTC. Translated: CASSLAQTSYHGYTF.

The chain combines TRBV12-5 with TRBJ2-2; 8 bases fit TRBD2. This CDR3 spans 17 amino acids. J was trimmed by 2 bases and V by 3 bases; bases with no gene match: 8. CDR1 is LGHNT and CDR2 is FRNRAP in the germline V gene. The CDR3 sequence: CASGFQPTSVNTGELFF. The CDR3 DNA is TGTGCTAGTGGTTTCCAACCGACTAGCGTCAACACCGGGGAGCTGTTTTTT.

In this sample, this clone turned up a few times. DNA for the CDR3: TGTGCCTGGACTAGCGGGAGCGCTGGGGCCAACGTCCTGACTTTC. Its protein is CAWTSGSAGANVLTF. The V call is TRBV30, the J call TRBJ2-6; 10 nucleotides line up with TRBD2. After removal of 4 bases from V and 2 bases from J, the junction contained 2 bases not matched to a gene. The CDR3 has 15 residues. The germline V gene has CDR1 GTSNPN and CDR2 SVGIG (reference sequence).

The chain recombines TRBV6-5 with TRBJ2-7, with 7 bases lining up with TRBD1. The CDR3 covers 14 residues. CDR1 is MNHEY and CDR2 is SVGAGI in the germline V gene. The trim removed 5 bases at V and 5 bases at J, leaving 9 bases unmatched. CDR3 bases: TGTGCCAGCAGTCCCCTGCTAGGGGGCCACGAGCAGTACTTC. It encodes CASSPLLGGHEQYF.

The V and J genes are TRBV5-1 and TRBJ2-1; 14 positions match TRBD2. The CDR3 extends over 16 amino acids. CDR1 is SGHRS, CDR2 YFSETQ, per germline. V was clipped by 5 bases and J by 5 bases; unmatched bases: 6. CDR3 DNA sequence: TGCGCCAGCAGTTATGGACTAGCGGGAGGCGACAATGAGCAGTTCTTC. Protein sequence: CASSYGLAGGDNEQFF.

This clone was seen a few times. The chain employs TRBV28 and TRBJ2-1; 8 nucleotides line up with TRBD2. CDR3 length: 13 residues. V was clipped by 7 bases and J by 8 bases; unmatched bases: 7. CDR1 is MDHEN, CDR2 SYDVKM, per germline. Here the CDR3 DNA reads TGTGCCAGCACCCCGGGGGGGTATGATGAGCAGTTCTTC. This codes for CASTPGGYDEQFF.

The chain is built from TRBV5-1 and TRBJ2-3; D remains ambiguous. Germline V gene lookup returns CDR1 SGHRS and CDR2 YFSETQ. The length of the CDR3 is 14 residues. V was shortened by 1 base and J by 0 bases, with 6 bases between the two germline ends. The CDR3 spells CASSLPQSTDTQYF. In DNA, the CDR3 is TGCGCCAGCAGCTTGCCGCAGAGCACAGATACGCAGTATTTT.

The chain combines TRBV6-1 with TRBJ2-7; tentative D call: TRBD2 (5 bases). The CDR3 totals 14 residues. CDR1 is MNHNS and CDR2 is SASEGT in the germline V gene. V lost 2 bases to trimming and J lost 5 bases, with 13 bases between them. This CDR3 is CASSERVGVDEQYF. The CDR3 DNA reads as TGTGCCAGCAGTGAAAGGGTGGGAGTAGACGAGCAGTACTTC.

The CDR3 spells CASSLLPQGDYEQFF. CDR3 in DNA: TGCGCCAGCAGCTTACTGCCGCAGGGGGATTATGAGCAGTTCTTC. The chain has TRBV5-1 and TRBJ2-1; 7 nucleotides line up with TRBD1. V gave up 2 bases and J gave up 8 bases; unmatched junction bases: 10. The CDR3 is made up of 15 amino acids. CDR1 is SGHRS and CDR2 is YFSETQ in the germline V gene.